The TCR beta chain described here comes from a study of shared clonotypes between healthy human individuals (dated by TCRdb to about 2020). About the study as a whole: Three men and two women, aged 18 to 49 years, made up the cohort. For each donor, CD4 naive and CD4 memory were each given three plates, CD8 naive was given two plates, and CD8 memory was given one plate. To estimate repertoire size and how much clonotypes are shared between individuals, the study performed deep sequencing of blood TCR repertoires from about five healthy adults. To increase sequencing depth and limit assay-specific biases, TCR repertoire library preparation and sequencing were carried out by different laboratories using diverse techniques. Each donor's leukapheresis produced roughly between roughly 0.94 and 9.5 billion PBMCs.

The cysteine opens and the phenylalanine closes a CDR3 of 17 amino acids. Only the CDR3 DNA stays, 51 bases, in frame from base 1. The V end loses 0 bases and the J end loses 4 bases, and a stretch of 19 bases separates them. Sequences SGHRS (CDR1) and YFSETQ (CDR2) are obtained from the germline V gene. Using the deep immunoSEQ assay, TCR CDR3 regions were amplified from genomic DNA by multiplex PCR. Extracted genomic DNA from each cell subset was spread evenly across all wells of several immunoSEQ 96-well plates, with each plate serving as a replicate. For sorted subsets, around 200 ng genomic DNA, equal to 25,000 to 35,000 T cell genomes, was loaded into each replicate PCR. Purified libraries were measured with a Qubit 3.0 fluorometer, size-checked on a Bioanalyzer 2100, and measured again with the KAPA Library Quantification kit. A separate single-read 150-cycle Illumina NextSeq 550 flow cell was used to sequence each immunoSEQ 96-well plate. The authors' analysis ran thus. Because only junctional sequences without quality scores were contained in the immunoSEQ output, filtering matching that applied to full-length reads could not be performed. Sequences were annotated with PyIR, a Python wrapper for IgBLAST v1.9, and V/J genes and CDR3 were assigned using IMGT germline references. Reads with weak V/J assignments (E-value above 1e-6), missing CDR3, stop codons, out-of-frame junctions, or ambiguous translated residues were removed. V3J clonotypes were defined as sequences sharing the same inferred V gene, J gene, and CDR3 amino acid sequence. Percentage overlap between repertoires was computed as shared unique clonotypes divided by the size of the smaller repertoire. Repertoire richness was assessed with RTK rarefaction, the Chao1 estimator, and Recon v2.1 estimates of unobserved clonotypes. Generation probabilities were computed with OLGA for all TCRbeta clonotypes obtained by the gDNA method from several donors. TCRdb took over this immuneACCESS table, retaining in-frame rearrangements with V and J assigned. Such tables are incomplete; in checked studies, under half of the missing clones stem from an unresolved V gene, and the remainder is unexplained. The DNA was the basis for D and trimming; V, J and clone size are from that table. The sample table holds some 1.5 million clones, of which approximately 96% were seen once. The ten largest clones take up 1% to 1.5% of the sample.

Healthy HIV-negative adults with no recently reported acute infections or vaccinations were included as donors. Only Caucasian adults living in Nashville, Tennessee, USA were represented among the donors. CD4+ T cells were enriched by magnetic negative selection; naive cells were then positively selected on CD45RA, and the negative fraction formed the memory subset. After blood collection by leukapheresis, PBMCs were isolated using Ficoll-Histopaque density gradient centrifugation and then cryopreserved in the vapor phase of liquid nitrogen. Analytical flow cytometry was used to check the purity and quantity of each magnetically sorted T cell population. Genomic DNA was isolated from every sorted fraction and measured by UV absorbance on a Nanodrop 2000c. On this clone itself: Its antigen is not yet known. No much larger clone exists at a distance of one base, and base qualities are not known.

On the study overall, not on this receptor specifically: Roughly 5.2% of naive CD4, 3.5% of naive CD8, approximately 2.2% of memory CD4, and more than 0.35% of memory CD8 clonotypes were shared across several donors. Even with the large sequencing depth, rarefaction of the sorted-subset datasets indicated that sequencing was incomplete. Larger estimated clonotype richness was generally found for naive subsets than for memory subsets. Compared with non-shared clonotypes, clonotypes shared by all four sorted-subset donors had higher generation probabilities. Because the study included a small number of donors, the genetic and exposure-history diversity represented was limited. Only blood was sampled, and tissue TCR repertoires likely differ from those in blood. Based on pairwise subsampling, the degree of clonotype sharing among donors was expected to be affected by sequencing depth.

The chain couples TRBV5-1 to TRBJ2-5; a tentative D call is TRBD1 (5 bases match). Input material: naive CD4+ T cells sorted from blood. The sample's cell subset or site, from its label and the paper: CD45RA+ positively selected. The sequence was obtained from a young man in good health. The nucleotide sequence is given as TGCGCCAGCAGCTTGGAAGGTGGGGCGATATCTGGAGAGACCCAGTACTTC. Translated, this gives CASSLEGGAISGETQYF.